This is a list of T cell receptor beta chains from one sample in a study of radiotherapy plus CTLA-4 blockade in lung cancer. Libraries were prepared by immunoSEQ multiplex PCR; TCRdb keeps only in-frame clonotypes and omits some of them. This sample has roughly 71,000 clones, with more than 75% found just once. The sequenced sample was peripheral blood, obtained from a patient treated with radiotherapy plus ipilimumab. The origin of the receptors is a human donor with non-small cell lung cancer who had a complete response to radiotherapy plus ipilimumab. The CDR3 runs from the conserved cysteine through the conserved F or W. The order of the fields is V gene, clone size, D gene, J gene, CDR3 protein, CDR3 DNA. D genes are given only for firm matches. A row's size may be missing; if present it is once, few, many or a size class.

v_gene: TRBV5-5; abundance: NA; d_gene: NA; j_gene: TRBJ2-1; CDR3aa: CASSLALNEQFF; CDR3nt: TGTGCCAGCAGCTTGGCCCTCAATGAGCAGTTCTTC
v_gene: TRBV6-5; abundance: NA; d_gene: NA; j_gene: TRBJ2-2; CDR3aa: CASSYAIRNTGELFF; CDR3nt: TGTGCCAGCAGTTACGCCATCCGGAACACCGGGGAGCTGTTTTTT
v_gene: TRBV7-9; abundance: NA; d_gene: NA; j_gene: TRBJ2-7; CDR3aa: CASSSRSGQYEQYF; CDR3nt: TGTGCCAGCAGCTCCAGGTCAGGACAGTACGAGCAGTACTTC
v_gene: TRBV11-2; abundance: once; d_gene: NA; j_gene: TRBJ2-3; CDR3aa: CASRSGDTQYF; CDR3nt: TGTGCCAGCAGGTCGGGAGATACGCAGTATTTT
v_gene: TRBV5-8; abundance: once; d_gene: NA; j_gene: TRBJ2-1; CDR3aa: CASSTWTGSLNEQFF; CDR3nt: TGTGCCAGCAGCACGTGGACTGGGAGTTTGAATGAGCAGTTCTTC
v_gene: TRBV10-3; abundance: NA; d_gene: TRBD1; j_gene: TRBJ2-1; CDR3aa: CAIRGQGAQINEQFF; CDR3nt: TGTGCCATCAGGGGACAGGGGGCACAAATCAATGAGCAGTTCTTC
v_gene: TRBV29-1; abundance: NA; d_gene: TRBD2; j_gene: TRBJ2-3; CDR3aa: CSVPWASGGVGTDTQYF; CDR3nt: TGCAGCGTTCCATGGGCTAGCGGGGGGGTGGGCACAGATACGCAGTATTTT
v_gene: TRBV30; abundance: NA; d_gene: NA; j_gene: TRBJ1-2; CDR3aa: CAWRGRDGYTF; CDR3nt: TGTGCCTGGAGGGGTCGCGATGGCTACACCTTC
v_gene: TRBV11-3; abundance: few; d_gene: TRBD2; j_gene: TRBJ2-1; CDR3aa: CASSLVGSGGGRLRKEQFF; CDR3nt: TGTGCCAGCAGCTTAGTTGGTAGCGGGGGAGGGCGGCTACGGAAAGAGCAGTTCTTC
v_gene: TRBV10-1; abundance: few; d_gene: TRBD2; j_gene: TRBJ2-1; CDR3aa: CASSGTTSGNNEQFF; CDR3nt: TGCGCCAGCAGTGGGACGACTAGCGGTAACAATGAGCAGTTCTTC
v_gene: TRBV9; abundance: NA; d_gene: NA; j_gene: TRBJ1-5; CDR3aa: CASSVGYSSNQPQHF; CDR3nt: TGTGCCAGCAGCGTAGGATATAGTAGCAATCAGCCCCAGCATTTT
v_gene: TRBV28; abundance: NA; d_gene: NA; j_gene: TRBJ2-1; CDR3aa: CASSLSHPEQFF; CDR3nt: TGTGCCAGCAGTTTATCCCACCCAGAGCAGTTCTTC